The entry below describes one T cell receptor (beta chain). Its antigen is still unknown. Clones were read by immunoSEQ multiplex PCR, and TCRdb kept only the in-frame ones, dropping some. The repertoire holds about 45,000 clones, with roughly 80% as singletons. This sample's time point: recipient sample about 28 days before transplant, after cytoreduction. Blood collection times were about day -28 and days 30, 100, 180 posttransplant. This entry is derived from a study of T cell clonotyping in hematopoietic cell transplantation. About the study: Cytoreduction preceded collection of pretransplant recipient samples. Study observations and caveats: Recipient TCR diversity dropped after transplant; expanded clonotypes rose from day 30 to 180. Few recipient clonotypes overlapped donors; over 97% were de novo at given depth.

V lost 5 bases to trimming and J lost 4 bases; unmatched junction nucleotides: 12. There are 17 residues in the CDR3. Germline loops: CDR1 SGHTA, CDR2 FQGTGA. The input for sequencing was peripheral blood mononuclear cells, taken before stem cell transplant. The chain couples TRBV7-3 to TRBJ2-2, with 8 bases that match TRBD1. The sequence came from a man aged 60 to 69 with myelodysplastic syndrome. Some clones in this sample may be carry-over from other donors' samples. The CDR3, as DNA: TGTGCCAGCAGCCCGAGGAGGACAGGGCGTAGCACCGGGGAGCTGTTTTTT. Translated: CASSPRRTGRSTGELFF.